This T cell receptor (beta chain) derives from a study of beta chain features in type 1 diabetes. Study-wide points: Patients with Type 1 diabetes showed moderately but significantly shorter TCRB CDR3s in all four CD4+ subsets.

As concerns this clone: Its antigen is not identified.

CDR1 is SGHRS, CDR2 YFSETQ, per germline. Trimming took 4 bases from V and 1 from J; bases not matched to a gene: 8. The length of the CDR3 is 17 residues. Reverse transcribing all isolated RNA meant expressed TCRB transcripts were sequenced. The table came from immunoSEQ multiplex PCR; TCRdb's copy has only in-frame clones and leaves some out. This table holds tens of thousands of clones, approximately 70% found once. V gene TRBV5-1 combines with J gene TRBJ2-2; 9 bases align to TRBD2. The source of this sequence is a woman between 18 and 29 years old with type 1 diabetes. The source material was Tregs from blood. Here the CDR3 DNA reads TGCGCCAGCAGCCCCCTTTTGACTAGCGGGAACACCGGGGAGCTGTTTTTT. Translating it yields CASSPLLTSGNTGELFF. Supplemented by reference TRBV5-1 and TRBJ2-2, the full variable domain reads KAGVTQTPRYLIKTRGQQVTLSCSPISGHRSVSWYQQTPGQGLQFLFEYFSETQRNKGNFPGRFSGRQFSNSRSEMNVSTLELGDSALYLCASSPLLTSGNTGELFFGEGSRLTVL.